This entry concerns a single TCR beta chain. Other DNA sequences in the same sample also yield this CDR3. This sample stems from a study of blood T cell repertoires in COVID-19. Study information: Researchers got acute and convalescent COVID-19 samples from the United States, Italy and Spain.

Unmatched junction bases numbered 2, after V lost 3 bases and J lost 2 bases. Germline V gene lookup returns CDR1 SGHAT and CDR2 FQNNGV. CDR3 length equals 15 residues. Sequencing used immunoSEQ multiplex PCR; TCRdb keeps in-frame clones, though not all of them. The repertoire includes about 47,000 clones, approximately 84% of them detected once, and 2.5% sits in the top ten. Sequenced: peripheral blood. This TCR was sampled from a middle-aged man with acute or convalescent COVID-19. The chain links TRBV11-2 to TRBJ2-2; 8 positions agree with TRBD2. The CDR3 protein is CASSLSGGNTGELFF. The CDR3 region has the DNA TGTGCCAGCAGCTTGAGCGGGGGCAACACCGGGGAGCTGTTTTTT.